This record looks at one T cell receptor beta chain sequence and its context. Its target is unknown. The identical CDR3 is also encoded by other nucleotide sequences in the sample. CDR3 length: 11 residues. Per the germline V gene, CDR1 is SNHLY and CDR2 is FYNNEI. Trimming shortened V by 6 bases and J by 1 base, and 3 bases separated the two germline ends. The PCR had 60 Vbeta and 13 Jbeta primers. Repertoires were generated with immunoSEQ multiplex PCR, while TCRdb's copy carries only in-frame clones and drops some. The sample carries about 160,000 clones, 87% recorded once. This sample is drawn from a study of cytomegalovirus exposure and HLA in healthy donors. Study findings and constraints: The authors listed approximately 160 TCR beta chains as cytomegalovirus-associated. A later analysis linked a missense DCLRE1C variant to TCR beta V- and J-gene trimming.

When sampled, the donors appeared nominally healthy, though they likely had unrecorded immune exposures. Sample: PBMCs. This rearrangement joins TRBV2 to TRBJ2-5, with D unresolved. The sequence was obtained from a young woman in good health and CMV-seronegative. The DNA for the CDR3 is TGTGCCAGCAGAGCCCAAGAGACCCAGTACTTC. It codes for CASRAQETQYF.